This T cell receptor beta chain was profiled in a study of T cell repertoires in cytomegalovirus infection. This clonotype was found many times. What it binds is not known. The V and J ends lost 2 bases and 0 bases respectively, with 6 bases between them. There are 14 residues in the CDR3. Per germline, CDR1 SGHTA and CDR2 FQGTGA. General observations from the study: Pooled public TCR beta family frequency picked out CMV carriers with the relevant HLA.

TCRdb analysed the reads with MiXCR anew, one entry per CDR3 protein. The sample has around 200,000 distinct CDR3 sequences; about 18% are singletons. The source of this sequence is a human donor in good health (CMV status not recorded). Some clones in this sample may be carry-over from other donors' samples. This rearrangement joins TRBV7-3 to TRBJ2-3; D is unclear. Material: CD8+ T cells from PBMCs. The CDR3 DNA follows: TGTGCCAGCAGCTTATCCGGAAGCACAGATACGCAGTATTTT. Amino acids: CASSLSGSTDTQYF.